This TCR beta chain is from a study of human T cells and chemical hapten exposure. The overall study: TCR yield per sample varied, mainly due to pooled library volumes. Study-wide findings and caveats: Sensitization with DPC brought no change to TCRs above 1 in 1000 in frequency. In the PT1 data, expanded TCR counts showed a positive correlation with patch test score. While controls formed fewer of them, expanded TCRs formed significantly more large CDR3 similarity clusters.

CDR1 and CDR2 (germline): MDHEN, SYDVKM. The CDR3 is 14 residues long. V was shortened by 6 bases and J by 5 bases, with 15 bases between the two germline ends. This clonotype was counted between two and nine times. No antigen is known for it. Via MiXCR, TCRdb re-called the RACE reads, giving one row per CDR3 protein. The sample yields 270,000 or so distinct CDR3 sequences, 7.5% to 9% seen once. Time point of the sample: pre-sensitization, week 0. Treatment defined: therapeutic diphenylcyclopropenone sensitization with weekly scalp DPC. The starting material was whole blood, obtained in connection with sensitization to the hapten diphenylcyclopropenone (DPC). The chain links TRBV28 to TRBJ2-3; D possibly corresponds to TRBD2 (5 bases). This clonotype was sampled from a man between 18 and 29 years old with alopecia areata. Some clones in this sample may be carry-over from other donors' samples. This CDR3 is CASRRTGGGDTQYF. In nucleotides, the CDR3 is TGTGCCAGCAGAAGGACCGGAGGCGGAGATACGCAGTATTTT.